Listed below are T cell receptor beta chains from one sample, sequenced in a study of shared clonotypes between healthy human individuals. Clones were read by immunoSEQ multiplex PCR, and TCRdb kept only the in-frame ones, dropping some. The profile shows some 2,100,000 clones, about 92% of them singletons. Specimen: naive CD8+ T cells from PBMCs. These receptors were collected from a man in his late teens or twenties in good health. Some clones in this sample may be carry-over from other donors' samples. The CDR3 runs from the conserved cysteine through the conserved F or W. The D gene is left open where the match is weak.

j_call v_call d_call cdr3_aa
TRBJ2-5 TRBV9 TRBD2 CASSARLAGGETQYF
TRBJ2-5 TRBV7-6 . CASSSPDVSETQYF
TRBJ2-2 TRBV21-1 . CASSKKREGQVTGELFF
TRBJ1-1 TRBV19 . CASTRRGTEAFF
TRBJ2-2 TRBV27 TRBD1 CASSIRQGGHIGELFF
TRBJ2-2 TRBV19 . CASSIDLGVGELFF
TRBJ2-7 TRBV7-9 . CASSLERTPTYEQYF
TRBJ2-7 TRBV2 . CASSEVDRLEQYF
TRBJ2-5 TRBV5-6 TRBD2 CASSLGTSGRQETQYF
TRBJ2-2 TRBV6-5 . CASSYRVDTGELFF
TRBJ2-1 TRBV4-3 TRBD2 CASSQGLAGEQFF
TRBJ1-4 TRBV5-1 . CASSLGEEGTGEKLFF
TRBJ2-7 TRBV2 TRBD1 CASSGTESPYEQYF
TRBJ1-5 TRBV7-9 TRBD1 CASSSNTGGGNQPQHF
TRBJ1-5 TRBV28 . CASSPRGGGNQPQHF
TRBJ1-5 TRBV19 . CASSIWSQLNQPQHF
TRBJ2-5 TRBV5-6 TRBD1 CASSLEDRGGDQYF
TRBJ2-2 TRBV9 . CASSPGGTGELFF
TRBJ2-5 TRBV7-9 TRBD2 CASSSYPAGTRAQETQYF
TRBJ2-1 TRBV27 TRBD1 CASSPNNRGDEFF
TRBJ2-1 TRBV28 TRBD1 CASGVNRDRVDYNEQFF
TRBJ1-2 TRBV9 . CASSVGGQRYGYTF
TRBJ2-1 TRBV2 TRBD1 CASRDPGTGNEQFF
TRBJ2-7 TRBV5-4 . CASSLGIGAKDF
TRBJ2-1 TRBV11-2 . CASSLTWAAGNEQFF
TRBJ1-5 TRBV4-1 . CASSQGPGRRSNQPQHF
TRBJ2-3 TRBV29-1 TRBD2 CSVEGGSGMPVGTDTQYF
TRBJ2-1 TRBV11-2 TRBD2 CASSPPGTSGYNEQFF
TRBJ2-5 TRBV4-2 . CASSQVEGDVTQYF
TRBJ2-1 TRBV7-6 . CASSLGTGSEQFF
TRBJ2-1 TRBV11-2 TRBD2 CASSSFSGSYNEQFF
TRBJ2-1 TRBV27 TRBD2 CASSLSSLAGLPYEQFF
TRBJ2-7 TRBV2 . CASSVAGSEQYF
TRBJ1-2 TRBV7-9 TRBD1 CASSLAGPDRGLNGYTF
TRBJ1-2 TRBV9 . CASSVDGPYGYTF
TRBJ2-1 TRBV6-5 . CASGENEQFF
TRBJ2-7 TRBV19 TRBD2 CASSRAGAFYEQYF
TRBJ2-7 TRBV7-9 TRBD1 CASNLADRGHEQYF